The entry below describes one T cell receptor beta chain. What antigen it recognizes has not been identified. No base quality information exists; no much larger clone differs at one position. Using the deep immunoSEQ assay, TCR CDR3 regions were amplified from genomic DNA by multiplex PCR. Genomic DNA extracted from each cell subset was distributed evenly over all wells of several immunoSEQ 96-well plates, and each plate served as one replicate. For sorted subsets, each replicate PCR was loaded with roughly 190 ng genomic DNA, equivalent to approximately 27,000 T cell genomes. Purified libraries were quantified with a Qubit 3.0 fluorometer, sized on a Bioanalyzer 2100, and re-quantified with the KAPA Library Quantification kit. Each immunoSEQ 96-well plate was sequenced on its own single-read 150-cycle Illumina NextSeq 550 flow cell. Per the authors' processing: Because the immunoSEQ output included only junctional sequences and no quality scores, the filtering could not be the same as the filtering used for full-length reads. Sequences were annotated with PyIR, a Python wrapper for IgBLAST v1.9, and V/J genes and CDR3 were assigned using IMGT germline references. Any read was removed if the V/J assignment was weak (E-value above 1e-6), the CDR3 was missing, or the read contained stop codons, out-of-frame junctions, or ambiguous translated residues. V3J clonotypes were defined as sequences sharing the same inferred V gene, J gene, and CDR3 amino acid sequence. Percentage overlap between repertoires was calculated by dividing the number of shared unique clonotypes by the size of the smaller repertoire. Richness of each repertoire was evaluated using RTK rarefaction, the Chao1 estimator, and Recon v2.1 estimates of unobserved clonotypes. OLGA was used to compute generation probabilities for all TCRbeta clonotypes that the gDNA method yielded from a handful of donors. What TCRdb holds here is the immuneACCESS table cut down to in-frame rearrangements. Part of the clones is not present; checked against another copy, under half of the missing clones reflect an unresolved V gene, and the others are unexplained. The DNA was the basis for D and trimming; V, J and clone size are from that table. The sample table contains approximately 740,000 clones; only one count was recorded for 74% of them. About 1.7% of the sample is taken by the ten largest.

The donors were healthy, HIV-negative adults with no recently reported acute infections or vaccinations. Every donor was a Caucasian adult living in Nashville, Tennessee, USA. CD4+ T cells were enriched by magnetic negative selection, after which naive cells were positively selected on CD45RA and the negative fraction was taken as the memory subset. After blood collection by leukapheresis, PBMCs were isolated using Ficoll-Histopaque density gradient centrifugation and then cryopreserved in the vapor phase of liquid nitrogen. Analytical flow cytometry was used to check the purity and quantity of each magnetically sorted T cell population. From each sorted fraction, genomic DNA was isolated and quantified by UV absorbance on a Nanodrop 2000c. The cysteine opens and the phenylalanine closes a CDR3 of 16 amino acids. The read is trimmed to its CDR3 DNA, 48 bases read in frame from base 1. At the junction V is shortened by 4 bases and J by 3 bases; bases outside the gene matches: 10. CDR1 and CDR2 are drawn from the germline V gene (reference sequence): SGHNT, YYREEE.

This record belongs to a study of shared clonotypes between healthy human individuals (dated by TCRdb to about 2020). About the full investigation: Two women and three men aged 18 to 49 years were included in the cohort. For each donor, CD4 naive and CD4 memory were each given three plates, CD8 naive was given two plates, and CD8 memory was given one plate. To estimate repertoire size and how much clonotypes are shared between individuals, the study performed deep sequencing of blood TCR repertoires from about 5 healthy adults. Different laboratories and diverse techniques were used to prepare libraries and sequence TCR repertoires, to increase sequencing depth and limit assay-specific biases. Each donor's leukapheresis produced roughly between roughly 0.9 and 9 billion PBMCs. Beyond this particular receptor, the publication reports: Across four donors, around 5% of naive CD4, roughly 3.5% of naive CD8, around 2.1% of memory CD4, and approximately 0.4% of memory CD8 clonotypes were shared. Naive subsets generally had larger estimated clonotype richness than memory subsets did. Rarefaction of sorted-subset datasets indicated incomplete sequencing despite the large sequencing depth. Sampling was restricted to blood, and TCR repertoires in tissue are likely to differ from TCR repertoires in blood. Clonotypes shared by all four sorted-subset donors showed higher generation probabilities than non-shared clonotypes. Based on pairwise subsampling, the degree of clonotype sharing among donors was expected to be affected by sequencing depth. Because the study included a small number of donors, the genetic and exposure-history diversity represented was limited.

The specimen sequenced was memory CD4+ T cells sorted from blood. This specimen's cell subset or site label, per the study, means: CD45RA-negative fraction. The sequence is built from TRBV5-4 and TRBJ2-7, and TRBD2 aligns with 10 junction nucleotides. The clonotype was recovered from a woman aged 30 to 39 in good health. The bases read TGTGCCAGCAGCACAAGATGGACTAGCGGTCTCTACGAGCAGTACTTC. Translated, it gives CASSTRWTSGLYEQYF.